This passage covers 17 T cell receptor beta chains from one sample sequenced in a study of tumor and adjacent non-tumor tissue in lung cancer. RNA was extracted from bulk tissue without any cell sorting. Distant lung tissue was collected more than 3 cm away from the tumor edge. The library came from three nested PCR rounds adapted from ARM-PCR protocols. TCRdb reprocessed the multiplex PCR reads via MiXCR and lists one record per CDR3 protein. The sample yields about 48,000 distinct CDR3 sequences, more than 55% seen once. Sample: distant non-tumor lung tissue. The receptors here all came from a woman aged 70-85 years with non-small cell lung cancer.

A word on this clonotype: A read error may be the cause here, since a much bigger clone is one base away. The V and J genes are TRBV7-9 and TRBJ2-3; D may be TRBD1 (6 bases). The V and J ends lost 9 bases and 2 bases respectively, with 15 bases between them. This CDR3 is built from 14 residues. Germline loops: CDR1 SEHNR, CDR2 FQNEAQ (reference sequence). CDR3 sequence (DNA): TGTGCCAGGAGGCCACGGGACAACACAGATACGCAGTATTTT. It yields the protein CARRPRDNTDTQYF. Filled out from reference TRBV7-9 and TRBJ2-3, the complete variable domain reads DTGVSQNPRHKITKRGQNVTFRCDPISEHNRLYWYRQTLGQGPEFLTYFQNEAQLEKSRLLSDRFSAERPKGSFSTLEIQRTEQGDSAMYLCARRPRDNTDTQYFGPGTRLTVL.

This clonotype was picked up a small number of times. V gene TRBV9 combines with J gene TRBJ2-1; 7 bases align to TRBD2. V lost 1 base, J lost 1 base, and 8 bases stayed unmatched. This CDR3 has 17 amino acids. The germline V gene has CDR1 SGDLS and CDR2 YYNGEE. CDR3 sequence reads: CASSVLSGRRSYNEQFF. Here the CDR3 DNA reads TGTGCCAGCAGCGTACTCTCCGGGAGGCGGTCCTACAATGAGCAGTTCTTC.

In this sample, this clonotype turned up many times. This rearrangement joins TRBV30 to TRBJ2-3, with 10 bases matching TRBD2. Germline V gene lookup returns CDR1 GTSNPN and CDR2 SVGIG (reference sequence). V gave up 5 bases and J gave up 1 base; unmatched junction bases: 0. The CDR3 consists of 13 residues. The CDR3 DNA reads as TGTGCCTGGGGGACTAGCGGCACAGATACGCAGTATTTT. This sequence encodes CAWGTSGTDTQYF.

The table lists this clonotype with a few counts. The CDR3 here is CSAGLTSAPSTDTQYF. The CDR3 nucleotides read TGCAGTGCCGGACTTACTAGCGCTCCATCGACAGATACGCAGTATTTT. The V call is TRBV20-1, the J call TRBJ2-3; 7 positions match TRBD2. The CDR3 runs 16 residues. Germline CDR1 is DFQATT and CDR2 is SNEGSKA (reference sequence). J lost 3 bases, V lost 6 bases, and 15 bases had no gene match.

A note on this clonotype: Relative to the germline gene, one junction end is altered; a read error may explain this. The chain couples TRBV11-2 to TRBJ2-5; tentative D call: TRBD2 (5 bases). CDR1 SGHAT and CDR2 FQNNGV come from the germline V gene. This CDR3 comprises 17 residues. The CDR3 coding sequence is TGTGCCAGCAGCTCTCACCGTAGCGAGAGGGCCGGAGAGACGCAGTACTTC. This sequence encodes CASSSHRSERAGETQYF. Filled out from reference TRBV11-2 and TRBJ2-5, the complete variable domain reads EAGVAQSPRYKIIEKRQSVAFWCNPISGHATLYWYQQILGQGPKLLIQFQNNGVVDDSQLPKDRFSAERLKGVDSTLKIQPAKLEDSAVYLCASSSHRSERAGETQYFGPGTRLLVL.

J is TRBJ1-2 and V is TRBV19, with a possible D match to TRBD1 (5 bases). Looked up from germline, CDR1 is LNHDA and CDR2 is SQIVND (reference sequence). Trimming left V 4 bases short and J 3 bases short, with 15 bases between. The CDR3 sequence is 15 residues long. CDR3 amino acids: CASSKDGTSDYGYTF. CDR3 nucleotides: TGTGCCAGTAGTAAAGACGGGACGTCGGACTATGGCTACACCTTC. The full variable domain, completed using reference TRBV19 and TRBJ1-2, is DGGITQSPKYLFRKEGQNVTLSCEQNLNHDAMYWYRQDPGQGLRLIYYSQIVNDFQKGDIAEGYSVSREKKESFPLTVTSAQKNPTAFYLCASSKDGTSDYGYTFGSGTRLTVV.

Comment on this clonotype: An end of the junction differs from the germline gene, which may be a read error. The CDR3 sequence is CTSSLVGSAYNEQFF. The CDR3 region has the DNA TGTACCAGCAGTTTGGTAGGGTCTGCCTACAATGAACAGTTCTTC. V is TRBV28 and J is TRBJ2-1; D unclear. Per germline, CDR1 MDHEN and CDR2 SYDVKM. CDR3 length equals 15 residues.

This clonotype is a singleton in its sample. At one boundary the junction diverges from the germline segment, which might be a read error. This chain connects TRBV29-1 to TRBJ2-1, with D perhaps TRBD2 (6 bases). Germline V gene lookup returns CDR1 SQVTM and CDR2 ANQGSEA. The CDR3 covers 13 residues. The CDR3: CSVRLDSVNAQLF. In DNA form, the CDR3 reads TGTAGCGTTCGACTAGATTCGGTCAATGCGCAGCTCTTC.

This clonotype was seen more than once but under ten times. V is TRBV4-2 and J is TRBJ2-7, with 10 bases identical to TRBD1. The CDR3 covers 18 residues. From germline, CDR1 is LGHNA and CDR2 YNFKEQ. The V and J ends lost 3 bases and 6 bases, in that order; junction bases with no gene match: 17. The CDR3 reads CASSQEHLGQGGPREQYF. The CDR3 DNA is TGTGCCAGCAGCCAGGAACACCTAGGACAGGGGGGACCGCGCGAGCAGTACTTC.

Note on this clonotype: Its ends do not fully match the called genes, so a read error is possible. The chain recombines TRBV6-5 with TRBJ2-3, with 15 bases fitting TRBD2. The CDR3 length is 20 residues. Per germline, CDR1 MNHEY and CDR2 SVGAGI. The CDR3, as DNA: TGTGTCAGCAAAAAAACGGGACTAGCGGGAGGTCGGGGGATAACAGATACGCAGTATTTT. This encodes CVSKKTGLAGGRGITDTQYF.

Comments on this clonotype: Possible read error: a much larger clone is one base away. The V and J genes are TRBV20-1 and TRBJ2-1; TRBD1 or TRBD2 may be the D gene (5 bases each). Looked up from germline, CDR1 is DFQATT and CDR2 is SNEGSKA (reference sequence). The CDR3 is 14 residues long. DNA of the CDR3: TGCAGTGCTAGGGGACCTTCTTTTTCCAATGTGCAGTTCTTC. Protein product: CSARGPSFSNVQFF.

About this clonotype: The junction departs from the called germline gene at one end, perhaps through a read error. The CDR3 bases are TGCAGCGTTGAATGGTGGGCAGGAACCTATGAGCAGTACTTC. Protein product: CSVEWWAGTYEQYF. The V call is TRBV29-1, the J call TRBJ2-7; D unclear. Germline lookup yields CDR1 SQVTM and CDR2 ANQGSEA. CDR3 size: 14 residues.

In the case of this clonotype: A read error is likely, as this CDR3 ends without the conserved phenylalanine or tryptophan. The DNA is left out, because the CDR3 cannot be placed on it with certainty; the CDR3 is given as TCRdb lists it. V is TRBV21-1 and J is TRBJ1-2; TRBD1 is taken as the D call from the table, unchecked against the DNA. TRBV21-1 counts as a pseudogene. Termini included, the CDR3 measures 17 amino acids. The CDR3 sequence is CASSKGGGFVSPIGYTL.

The chain uses TRBV29-1 and TRBJ2-7; D is unclear. The CDR3 spans 11 residues. The germline V gene encodes CDR1 SQVTM and CDR2 ANQGSEA. The CDR3 loop reads CCAESEYEQYF. For the CDR3, the DNA is TGCTGCGCTGAAAGTGAATACGAGCAGTACTTC.

Many counts were recorded for this clonotype. The chain has TRBV6-1 and TRBJ2-7; 10 bases are a match to TRBD1. This CDR3 region has 15 residues. Germline CDR1 reads MNHNS; CDR2 reads SASEGT. J gave up 3 bases and V 7 bases, and 9 bases lay outside the gene matches. This chain's CDR3 is CASTERWDRGYEQYF. The CDR3 DNA reads as TGTGCCAGCACCGAAAGGTGGGACAGGGGCTACGAGCAGTACTTC.

This rearrangement joins TRBV6-1 to TRBJ1-6; a possible D gene is TRBD1 (5 bases). The CDR3 consists of 15 residues. The ends were cut back, 4 bases at V and 10 bases at J, with 17 bases in the middle. The germline V gene encodes CDR1 MNHNS and CDR2 SASEGT. CDR3 sequence (DNA): TGTGCCAGCAGTGGGGGACTGGGAGCTAGCTCACCCCTCCACTTT. Protein sequence: CASSGGLGASSPLHF.

This clonotype was observed at least ten times. The chain links TRBV25-1 to TRBJ2-2; 8 nucleotides match TRBD2. Germline values: CDR1 MGHDK, CDR2 SYGVNS. This CDR3 region has 16 residues. Unmatched junction bases numbered 10, after V lost 5 bases and J lost 5 bases. In DNA form, the CDR3 reads TGTGCCAGCAGTCCCCGGGGGGGGCGATATACCGGGGAGCTGTTTTTT. Translation: CASSPRGGRYTGELFF.